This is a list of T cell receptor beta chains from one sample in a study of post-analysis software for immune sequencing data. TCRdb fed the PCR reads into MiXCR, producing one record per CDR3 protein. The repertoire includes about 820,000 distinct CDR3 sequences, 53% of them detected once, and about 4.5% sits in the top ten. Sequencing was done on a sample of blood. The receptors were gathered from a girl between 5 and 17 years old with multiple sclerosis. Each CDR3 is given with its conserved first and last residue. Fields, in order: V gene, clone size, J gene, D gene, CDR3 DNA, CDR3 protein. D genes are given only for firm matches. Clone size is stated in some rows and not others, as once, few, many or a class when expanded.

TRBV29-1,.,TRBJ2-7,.,TGCAGCGTAACTGACAGGGTAGGGGGGAGCTACGAGCAGTACTTC,CSVTDRVGGSYEQYF
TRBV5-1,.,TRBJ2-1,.,TGCGCCAGCAGCTTGGCCGGTATGAGCTCCTACAATGAGCAGTTCTTC,CASSLAGMSSYNEQFF
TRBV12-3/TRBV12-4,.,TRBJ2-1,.,TGTGCCAGCATGACTCCAAGTAGGTCCAATGAGCAGTTCTTC,CASMTPSRSNEQFF
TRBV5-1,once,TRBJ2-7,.,TGCGCCAGCAGCCCCGACAGAACTACCGCCTACGAGCAGTACTTC,CASSPDRTTAYEQYF
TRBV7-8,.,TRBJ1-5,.,TGTGCCAGCAGCTCCTGGGGGGGCCAGCCCCAGCATTTT,CASSSWGGQPQHF
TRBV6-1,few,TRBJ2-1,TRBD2,TGTGCCAGCAGTGAAGCGCTCGGAGCGGGGGGGCGGAATGAGCAGTTCTTC,CASSEALGAGGRNEQFF
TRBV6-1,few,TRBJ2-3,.,TGTGCCAGCAGTGAAGCAGGGAAGACAGATACGCAGTATTTT,CASSEAGKTDTQYF
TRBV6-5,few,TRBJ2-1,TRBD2,TGTGCCAGCAGTCAGGGACTAGTCGAGTTCTTC,CASSQGLVEFF
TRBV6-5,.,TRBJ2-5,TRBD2,TGTGCCAGCAGTTACTCCCTAGCGGGAGGGGAAAAGGAGACCCAGTACTTC,CASSYSLAGGEKETQYF
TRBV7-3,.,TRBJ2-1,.,TGTGCCAGCAGCTCAGTAGGGGGGGACTACAATGAGCAGTTCTTC,CASSSVGGDYNEQFF
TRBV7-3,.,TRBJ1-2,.,TGTGCCAGCAGCGCGGTCAGGGAAATTGGCTACACCTTC,CASSAVREIGYTF
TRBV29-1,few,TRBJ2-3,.,TGCAGCGTTGAATGGGCAGGGGATACGCAGTATTTT,CSVEWAGDTQYF
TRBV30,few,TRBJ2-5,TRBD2,TGTGCCTGGAGTCTAGCGGGGCTCCAAGAGACCCAGTACTTC,CAWSLAGLQETQYF
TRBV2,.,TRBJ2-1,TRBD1,TGTGCCAGCAGTCGTCCCGGGACAGGGGGCGGATCAGATGAGCAGTTCTTC,CASSRPGTGGGSDEQFF
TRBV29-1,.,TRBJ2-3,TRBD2,TGCAGCGCCCAGCGGGGGGTGTGGGATACGCAGTATTTT,CSAQRGVWDTQYF
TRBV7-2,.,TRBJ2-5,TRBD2,TGTGCCAGCAGCTCCCATTTGAGGGCGGGGGTTGGAGAGACCCAGTACTTC,CASSSHLRAGVGETQYF
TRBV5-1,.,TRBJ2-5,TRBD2,TGCGCCAGCAGCTCCTCTAGCGGACAAGAGACCCAGTACTTC,CASSSSSGQETQYF
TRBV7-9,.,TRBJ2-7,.,TGTGCCAGCAGCTTAGCGACAAGCGGATGGGCCTACGAGCAGTACTTC,CASSLATSGWAYEQYF
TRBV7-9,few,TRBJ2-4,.,TGTGCCAGCAGCTTACAGTCCCCGGTGAAAAACATTCAGTACTTC,CASSLQSPVKNIQYF
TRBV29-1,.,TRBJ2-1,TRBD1,TGCAGCGTCCCGGGACAGGGTGACAATGAGCAGTTCTTC,CSVPGQGDNEQFF
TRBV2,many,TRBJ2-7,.,TGTGCCAGCAGTGAGGGAAGACTGAATGGGTACGAGCAGTACTTC,CASSEGRLNGYEQYF
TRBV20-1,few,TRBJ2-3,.,TGCAGTGCTACCGACAGTTTTAGGGATACGCAGTATTTT,CSATDSFRDTQYF
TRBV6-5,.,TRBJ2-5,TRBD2,TGTGCCAGCAGTTACCGAGCGAGGGGACCAGCGGGAGGTCAGACCCAGTACTTC,CASSYRARGPAGGQTQYF
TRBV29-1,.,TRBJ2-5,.,TGCAGCGTTGCTGGCACCCAAGAGACCCAGTACTTC,CSVAGTQETQYF
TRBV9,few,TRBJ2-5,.,TGTGCCAGCAGCGTAAGCCAGGGGCTGAGAGAGACCCAGTACTTC,CASSVSQGLRETQYF
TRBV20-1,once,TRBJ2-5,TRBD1,TGCAGTGCTATCGGGACAGCACCTCAAGAGACCCAGTACTTC,CSAIGTAPQETQYF
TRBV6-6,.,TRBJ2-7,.,TGTGCCAGCAGTTACTTCTCGTCGGGGCGCGGGTCCTACGAGCAGTACTTC,CASSYFSSGRGSYEQYF
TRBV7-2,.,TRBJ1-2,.,TGTGCCAGCAGACCTGATAGCTATGGCTACACCTTC,CASRPDSYGYTF
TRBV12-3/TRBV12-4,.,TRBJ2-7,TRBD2,TGTGCCAGCAGTTTAGGACTAGCGGGGGACCACGAGCAGTACTTC,CASSLGLAGDHEQYF
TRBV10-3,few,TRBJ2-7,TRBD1,TGTGCCAGCAGACAGGGGAACGAGCAGTACTTC,CASRQGNEQYF
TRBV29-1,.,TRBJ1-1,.,TGCAGCGCAAGAGGGAACACTGAAGCTTTCTTT,CSARGNTEAFF
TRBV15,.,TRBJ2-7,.,TGTGCCACCAGCATCTTGGGCAACTCCTACGAGCAGTACTTC,CATSILGNSYEQYF
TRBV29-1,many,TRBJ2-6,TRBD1,TGCAGCGTGTTGGGACAGAGCTCTGGGGCCAACGTCCTGACTTTC,CSVLGQSSGANVLTF
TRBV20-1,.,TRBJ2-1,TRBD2,TGCAGTGCTAGTTTCGCGGGAGATTTAGGGAATGAGCAGTTCTTC,CSASFAGDLGNEQFF
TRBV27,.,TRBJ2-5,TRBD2,TGTGCCAGCAGCAAAGAAGGACTAGCGGGGGCTGAGACCCAGTACTTC,CASSKEGLAGAETQYF
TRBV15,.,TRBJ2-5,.,TGTGCCACCAGCAGAGATCCTAAAATTCAAGAGACCCAGTACTTC,CATSRDPKIQETQYF
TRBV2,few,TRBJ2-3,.,TGTGCCAGCAGCCGGGACTCCACCACAGATACGCAGTATTTT,CASSRDSTTDTQYF
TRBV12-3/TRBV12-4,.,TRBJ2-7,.,TGTGCCAGCAGTTTAACTCCAGGGGAGCAGTACTTC,CASSLTPGEQYF
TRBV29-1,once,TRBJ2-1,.,TGCAGCGTCGCGGATCCCGCGGGCACTGAAGCTTTCTTC,CSVADPAGTEAFF
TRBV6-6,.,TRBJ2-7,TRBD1,TGTGCCAGCAGTTACCCGACAGGGCGCTACGAGCAGTACTTC,CASSYPTGRYEQYF
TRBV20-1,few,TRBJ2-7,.,TGCAGTGCTTCAATCGACGGCTCCTACGAGCAGTACTTC,CSASIDGSYEQYF
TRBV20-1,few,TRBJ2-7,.,TGCAGTGCTAGACCGGCTATGGGGGGCCGATCCTACGAGCAGTACTTC,CSARPAMGGRSYEQYF
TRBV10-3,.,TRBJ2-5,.,TGTGCCATCAGTGAGATGAAGAGCATTCTAGGGACCCAGTACTTC,CAISEMKSILGTQYF
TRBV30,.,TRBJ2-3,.,TGTGCCTGGAGTGTCGGGCGGGATACGCAGTATTTT,CAWSVGRDTQYF
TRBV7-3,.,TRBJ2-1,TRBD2,TGTGCCAGCAGCTTAACGATTAGCGGGGGTGGCTACAATGAGCAGTTCTTC,CASSLTISGGGYNEQFF
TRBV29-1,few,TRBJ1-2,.,TGCAGCGCACGTCGACAGGAGGGCTATGGCTACACCTTC,CSARRQEGYGYTF
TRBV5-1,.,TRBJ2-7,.,TGCGCCAGCAGCCGAACCATCTACGAGCAGTACTTC,CASSRTIYEQYF
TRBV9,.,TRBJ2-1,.,TGTGCCAGCAGCGTTGACATGTACGAGCAGTTCTTC,CASSVDMYEQFF
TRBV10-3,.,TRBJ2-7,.,TGTGCCATCAGTGCCCAGGCCGGCGAGCAGTACTTC,CAISAQAGEQYF
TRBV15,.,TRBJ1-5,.,TGTGCCACCAGCAGGGAATATAGCAATCAGCCCCAGCATTTT,CATSREYSNQPQHF
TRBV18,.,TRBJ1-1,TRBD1,TGTGCCAGCTCACCACCAGGGACAGTCCTGAACACTGAAGCTTTCTTT,CASSPPGTVLNTEAFF
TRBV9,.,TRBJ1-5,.,TGTGCCAGCAGCCTGGATGCGCCTTATTTGCCCCAGCATTTT,CASSLDAPYLPQHF
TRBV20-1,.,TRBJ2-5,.,TGCAGTGCTGATGACAGTCAAGAGACCCAGTACTTC,CSADDSQETQYF
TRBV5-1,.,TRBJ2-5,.,TGCGCCAGCAGCTGGCTACAACTCGGGGAGACCCAGTACTTC,CASSWLQLGETQYF
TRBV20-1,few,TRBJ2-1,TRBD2,TGCAGTGCCCTCCGTGGCGGGAGTGAACGTGATGAGCAGTTCTTC,CSALRGGSERDEQFF